The TCR beta chain under discussion was sequenced for a study of T cell responses to AZD1222 COVID-19 vaccine. CDR1 MNHEY and CDR2 SVGAGI come from the germline V gene. Trimming removed 5 bases from V and 4 bases from J, with 15 bases in between. The CDR3 loop spans 14 amino acids. Data came from immunoSEQ multiplex PCR; TCRdb stores just in-frame clones and leaves some out. The table records 45,000 to 55,000 clones, around 84% of them present only once. This specimen was peripheral blood, taken on day 0 of AZD1222 vaccination. This receptor was obtained from an adult in good health. The V call is TRBV6-5, the J call TRBJ2-7, with D tentatively TRBD1 or TRBD2 (5 bases each). CDR3 protein: CASSPGPGIYEQYF. The CDR3 DNA follows: TGTGCCAGCAGTCCGGGACCCGGCATTTACGAGCAGTACTTC.